Each of the 22 T cell receptor beta chains below was sequenced from the same sample in a study of cytomegalovirus exposure and HLA in healthy donors. The PCR ran on 60 Vbeta and 13 Jbeta primers. Sequencing was performed with immunoSEQ multiplex PCR; in TCRdb, only in-frame clones are kept and a portion is missing. Found here are roughly 140,000 clones, 78% of them singletons; the top ten hold roughly 2.9%. Sequencing was performed on PBMCs. The receptor source for this set is a female donor in good health and CMV-seronegative.

This clone was recorded a few times. In nucleotides, the CDR3 is TGTGCCAGCAGCTTGTTTCTTGAGACTAGCGGCTACACCGGGGAGCTGTTTTTT. Translated, it gives CASSLFLETSGYTGELFF. This chain joins TRBV5-6 and TRBJ2-2, with 9 positions matching TRBD2. Trimming removed 1 base from V and 3 bases from J; junction bases left unmatched: 10. Germline V gene data show CDR1 as SGHDT and CDR2 as YYEEEE. The CDR3 contains 18 residues.

With respect to this clone: The same CDR3 also results from other DNA sequences found in this sample. The chain employs TRBV7-6 and TRBJ2-7, with D possibly TRBD1 on 5 matching bases. Trimming took 5 bases from V and 4 from J, leaving 12 bases between them. The CDR3 extends over 13 amino acids. Germline V gene sequence: CDR1 SGHVS, CDR2 FNYEAQ. The CDR3 here is CASSPLPGYEQYF. The DNA for the CDR3 is TGTGCCAGCAGCCCGCTTCCAGGGTACGAGCAGTACTTC.

The chain is built from TRBV11-2 and TRBJ2-1; 12 bases line up with TRBD2. CDR1 is SGHAT and CDR2 is FQNNGV in the germline V gene. The length of the CDR3 is 15 residues. V dropped 1 base and J dropped 6; count of bases not matched to a gene: 1. The CDR3 loop is CASSLGTSGANEQFF. The CDR3 DNA sequence: TGTGCCAGCAGCTTAGGGACTAGCGGGGCCAATGAGCAGTTCTTC.

A few counts support this clone. The chain recombines TRBV6-6 with TRBJ2-7, with D perhaps TRBD2 (6 bases). Germline loops: CDR1 MNHNY, CDR2 SVGAGI (reference sequence). Trimming stripped 6 bases from V and 3 bases from J, with 15 bases between. The CDR3 spans 14 residues. The CDR3 DNA reads as TGTGCCAGCAGCCGGGGGTTCGGTGTCTACGAGCAGTACTTC. Its protein is CASSRGFGVYEQYF.

This clone was picked up a small number of times. V and J are TRBV5-1 and TRBJ2-2, with TRBD2 matching over 7 bases. This CDR3 is 15 amino acids long. Germline values: CDR1 SGHRS, CDR2 YFSETQ. Unmatched junction bases numbered 6, after V lost 0 bases and J lost 7 bases. In DNA form, the CDR3 reads TGCGCCAGCAGCTTGGCGACTAGCCGAGGCGGGGAGCTGTTTTTT. Its translation is CASSLATSRGGELFF.

The chain combines TRBV2 with TRBJ2-7; a possible D gene is TRBD1 (5 bases). This CDR3 has 13 amino acids. Germline V lookup: CDR1 SNHLY, CDR2 FYNNEI. The V and J ends lost 7 bases and 4 bases respectively, with 14 bases between them. The CDR3 region is CASTPGPLYEQYF. In DNA, the CDR3 is TGTGCCAGCACCCCAGGGCCGTTGTACGAGCAGTACTTC.

The rearrangement uses TRBV7-2 and TRBJ1-5, with D hard to call. The CDR3 totals 15 residues. V was shortened by 4 bases and J by 0 bases, with 10 bases between the two germline ends. The germline gives CDR1 SGHTA, CDR2 FQGNSA. CDR3 sequence: CASSSRGYSNQPQHF. The DNA for the CDR3 is TGTGCCAGCAGCTCGCGCGGTTATAGCAATCAGCCCCAGCATTTT. The variable domain in full, with the rest retrieved from reference TRBV7-2 and TRBJ1-5, is GAGVSQSPSNKVTEKGKDVELRCDPISGHTALYWYRQSLGQGLEFLIYFQGNSAPDKSGLPSDRFSAERTGGSVSTLTIQRTQQEDSAVYLCASSSRGYSNQPQHFGDGTRLSIL.

CDR3 protein: CASSAHSGGGIQNEQFF. DNA of the CDR3: TGTGCCAGCAGTGCTCACTCCGGGGGGGGAATACAGAATGAGCAGTTCTTC. This chain links TRBV6-1 with TRBJ2-1; TRBD2 agrees at 8 bases. This CDR3 is 17 amino acids long. Trimming cost V 4 bases and J 7 bases; bases outside gene matches: 15. Germline CDR1 MNHNS, CDR2 SASEGT.

This clone has a single count. The chain is built from TRBV19 and TRBJ2-3; D is unresolved. V was clipped by 2 bases and J by 0 bases, with 6 bases between them. Germline CDR1 and CDR2: LNHDA and SQIVND (reference sequence). This CDR3 contains 14 residues. The CDR3 DNA reads TGTGCCAGTAGTATACGGTCTAGCACAGATACGCAGTATTTT. Its protein product is CASSIRSSTDTQYF.

This rearrangement joins TRBV7-2 to TRBJ1-1; TRBD1 matches at 9 bases. CDR3 length equals 17 residues. V was pared by 4 bases and J by 3 bases, with 12 bases of the junction left unmatched. The germline gives CDR1 SGHTA, CDR2 FQGNSA. The DNA for the CDR3 is TGTGCCAGCAGCTCCGGACAGGGGCCCTGGGGGGACACTGAAGCTTTCTTT. Translation: CASSSGQGPWGDTEAFF.

This rearrangement joins TRBV2 to TRBJ1-2; TRBD1 matches at 8 bases. The germline CDR1 and CDR2 sequences are SNHLY and FYNNEI. V was pared by 4 bases and J by 1 base, with 8 bases of the junction left unmatched. The CDR3 has 16 amino acids. The CDR3 protein is CASSAETGALNYGYTF. Here the CDR3 DNA reads TGTGCCAGCAGTGCTGAGACAGGGGCCCTTAACTATGGCTACACCTTC.

The chain couples TRBV10-3 to TRBJ2-1; 12 bases align to TRBD1. The germline CDR1 and CDR2 sequences are ENHRY and SYGVKD. CDR3 length: 16 residues. The junction had 9 bases not matched to a gene; V was cut back by 5 bases and J by 7 bases. The CDR3 protein is CAISRDRGQIGNEQFF. The CDR3 DNA sequence: TGTGCCATCAGTCGGGACAGGGGGCAGATAGGGAATGAGCAGTTCTTC.

The chain employs TRBV13 and TRBJ2-1; no reliable D call. This CDR3 has 13 residues. V lost 2 bases, J lost 4 bases, and 6 bases lay in between. The germline V gene has CDR1 PRHDT and CDR2 FYEKMQ (reference sequence). The CDR3 coding sequence is TGTGCCAGCAGCTTACAGATTTACAATGAGCAGTTCTTC. Protein: CASSLQIYNEQFF.

With regard to this clone: A junction boundary mismatches the germline segment, possibly from a read error. The rearrangement links TRBV7-9 to TRBJ1-2; 8 nucleotides align to TRBD1. CDR1 SEHNR and CDR2 FQNEAQ come from the germline V gene (reference sequence). The CDR3 is made up of 16 amino acids. The CDR3 bases are TGTTCCAGCAGCTTAGCGATTGGACAGGGTAACTATGGCTACACCTTC. Its translation is CSSSLAIGQGNYGYTF.

The chain links TRBV27 to TRBJ1-2, with 9 bases fitting TRBD1. This CDR3 has 13 residues. Per the germline V gene, CDR1 is MNHEY and CDR2 is SMNVEV (reference sequence). V trimming: 6 bases; J trimming: 8 bases; junction bases outside the gene matches: 7. Written as DNA, the CDR3 is TGTGCCAGCAGCTATGGGACAGGGCGGGGCTACACCTTC. The encoded protein is CASSYGTGRGYTF.

This chain joins TRBV6-1 and TRBJ2-3, with 12 bases identical to TRBD2. Germline V gene data show CDR1 as MNHNS and CDR2 as SASEGT. The CDR3 has 15 amino acids. Trimming took 5 bases from V and 12 from J; bases not matched to a gene: 12. Here the CDR3 reads CASSPTSGGPRPQYF. CDR3 nucleotides: TGTGCCAGCAGTCCTACTAGCGGGGGGCCCAGACCCCAGTATTTT.

This clone was detected only once. The chain has TRBV6-4 and TRBJ2-2, with 7 bases aligning to TRBD1. Germline V gene lookup returns CDR1 MRHNA and CDR2 SNTAGT. V trimming: 5 bases; J trimming: 5 bases; junction bases outside the gene matches: 5. This CDR3 comprises 14 residues. The CDR3 DNA is TGTGCCAGCAGTTATACAGGGGTAACCGGGGAGCTGTTTTTT. Its protein product is CASSYTGVTGELFF.

This clone was observed a handful of times. This chain joins TRBV28 and TRBJ1-5, with D tentatively TRBD1 (6 bases). V was cut by 6 bases and J by 0 bases, with 18 bases left in between. The CDR3 loop spans 17 amino acids. Per germline, CDR1 MDHEN and CDR2 SYDVKM. The CDR3 is CASSLNWNRDSNQPQHF. The CDR3 bases are TGTGCCAGCAGCCTAAATTGGAACAGGGATAGCAATCAGCCCCAGCATTTT.

The V and J genes are TRBV5-4 and TRBJ2-1; 8 nucleotides match TRBD2. Germline assignment: CDR1 SGHNT and CDR2 YYREEE (reference sequence). V trimming: 2 bases; J trimming: 4 bases; junction bases outside the gene matches: 5. The CDR3 extends over 15 amino acids. Here the CDR3 reads CASSFRTSLYNEQFF. CDR3 nucleotides: TGTGCCAGCAGCTTTAGGACTAGCCTATACAATGAGCAGTTCTTC.

The chain links TRBV30 to TRBJ2-1; D is perhaps TRBD2 (6 bases). CDR3 size: 14 residues. V was clipped by 0 bases and J by 6 bases, with 12 bases between them. The germline gives CDR1 GTSNPN, CDR2 SVGIG (reference sequence). The CDR3 nucleotides read TGTGCCTGGAGTGTTGGGGACGGGAGCAATGAGCAGTTCTTC. Amino acids: CAWSVGDGSNEQFF. Looking up the rest from reference TRBV30 and TRBJ2-1 gives the full variable domain: SQTIHQWPATLVQPVGSPLSLECTVEGTSNPNLYWYRQAAGRGLQLLFYSVGIGQISSEVPQNLSASRPQDRQFILSSKKLLLSDSGFYLCAWSVGDGSNEQFFGPGTRLTVL.

CDR3 loop: CASSGGLAGPEQFF. CDR3 nucleotides: TGTGCCAGCAGTGGGGGACTAGCGGGACCTGAGCAGTTCTTC. The J gene is TRBJ2-1, the V gene TRBV6-1, with TRBD2 identical over 13 bases. Germline V CDR1 and CDR2: MNHNS, SASEGT. The CDR3 contains 14 residues. With 4 bases clipped from V and 9 bases from J, the junction kept 3 bases outside the gene matches.

In its sample, this clone was seen once. V usage is TRBV19 and J usage is TRBJ1-6; no reliable D call. Looked up from germline, CDR1 is LNHDA and CDR2 is SQIVND (reference sequence). Trimming left V 2 bases short and J 6 bases short, with 8 bases between. The CDR3 loop spans 14 amino acids. CDR3 bases: TGTGCCAGTAGTATACTACAGCCTAATTCACCCCTCCACTTT. It encodes CASSILQPNSPLHF.